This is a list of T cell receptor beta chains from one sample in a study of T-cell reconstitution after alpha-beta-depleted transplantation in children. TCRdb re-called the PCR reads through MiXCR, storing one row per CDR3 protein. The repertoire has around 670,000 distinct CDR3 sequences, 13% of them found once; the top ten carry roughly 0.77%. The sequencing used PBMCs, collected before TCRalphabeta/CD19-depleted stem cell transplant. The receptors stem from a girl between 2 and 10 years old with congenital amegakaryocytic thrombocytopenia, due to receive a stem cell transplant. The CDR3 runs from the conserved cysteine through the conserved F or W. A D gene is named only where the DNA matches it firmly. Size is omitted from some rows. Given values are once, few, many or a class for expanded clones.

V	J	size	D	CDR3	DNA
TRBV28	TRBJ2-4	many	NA	CASSLGSWGYGNIQYF	TGTGCCAGCAGTTTAGGCAGTTGGGGGTATGGAAACATTCAGTACTTC
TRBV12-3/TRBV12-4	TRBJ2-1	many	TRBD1	CASRRQGYNEQFF	TGTGCCAGCAGGCGACAGGGCTACAATGAGCAGTTCTTC
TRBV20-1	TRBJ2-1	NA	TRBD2	CSARYREGGNEQFF	TGCAGTGCTAGGTATCGGGAGGGGGGCAATGAGCAGTTCTTC
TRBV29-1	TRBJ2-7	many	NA	CSVVGTLAYEQYF	TGCAGCGTTGTTGGGACGTTAGCCTACGAGCAGTACTTC
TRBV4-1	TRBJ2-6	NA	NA	CASSQEGSGANVLTF	TGCGCCAGCAGCCAAGAGGGCTCTGGGGCCAACGTCCTGACTTTC
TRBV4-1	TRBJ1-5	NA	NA	CASSQGTRASPNSNQPQHF	TGCGCCAGCAGCCAAGGAACCAGGGCCTCGCCAAATAGCAATCAGCCCCAGCATTTT
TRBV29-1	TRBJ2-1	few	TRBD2	CSVEWTGQLAGGSEQFF	TGCAGCGTTGAATGGACAGGGCAACTAGCGGGAGGGAGTGAGCAGTTCTTC
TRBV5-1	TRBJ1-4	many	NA	CASSYIPGATNEKLFF	TGCGCCAGCAGCTACATCCCGGGTGCAACTAATGAAAAACTGTTTTTT
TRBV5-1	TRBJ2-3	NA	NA	CASSLGGAVDTQYF	TGCGCCAGCAGCTTGGGGGGCGCAGTAGATACGCAGTATTTT
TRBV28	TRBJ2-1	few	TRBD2	CASSLGAGGDNEQFF	TGTGCCAGCAGTTTAGGGGCGGGAGGGGACAATGAGCAGTTCTTC
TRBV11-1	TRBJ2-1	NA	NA	CASSLSGQMSWRALSQFF	TGTGCCAGCAGCTTATCAGGACAGATGAGTTGGCGAGCGTTATCGCAGTTCTTC
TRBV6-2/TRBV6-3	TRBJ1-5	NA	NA	CASIHDGNQPQHF	TGTGCCAGCATTCACGACGGAAATCAGCCCCAGCATTTT
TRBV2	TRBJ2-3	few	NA	CASTRGTGTDTQYF	TGTGCCAGCACCCGCGGGACCGGGACAGATACGCAGTATTTT
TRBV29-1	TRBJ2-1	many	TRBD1	CSVVPRGQILSYNEQFF	TGCAGCGTTGTTCCCAGGGGGCAGATTTTGTCCTACAATGAGCAGTTCTTC
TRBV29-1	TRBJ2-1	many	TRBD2	CSVVSGGVSYNEQFF	TGCAGCGTTGTTTCGGGGGGGGTCTCCTACAATGAGCAGTTCTTC
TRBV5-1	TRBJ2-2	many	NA	CASRPLVDRSGELFF	TGCGCCAGCCGCCCCCTTGTGGATCGCTCCGGGGAGCTGTTTTTT
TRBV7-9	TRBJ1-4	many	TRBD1	CASSSAPRQGNEKLFF	TGTGCCAGCAGCTCCGCCCCAAGACAGGGTAATGAAAAACTGTTTTTT
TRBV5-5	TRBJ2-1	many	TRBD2	CASSNPAGDNEQFF	TGTGCCAGCTCCAACCCAGCGGGGGACAATGAGCAGTTCTTC
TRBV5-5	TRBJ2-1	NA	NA	CASRGWSYNEQFF	TGTGCCAGCAGGGGATGGTCCTACAATGAGCAGTTCTTC
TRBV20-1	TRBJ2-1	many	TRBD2	CSAGWGEREGRINEQFF	TGCAGTGCTGGTTGGGGTGAGCGGGAGGGCCGGATAAATGAGCAGTTCTTC
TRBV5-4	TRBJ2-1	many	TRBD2	CASRTGTSGVYNEQFF	TGTGCCAGCAGAACCGGGACTAGCGGGGTCTACAATGAGCAGTTCTTC
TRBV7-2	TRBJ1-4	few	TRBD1	CASSPQTGPYEKLFF	TGTGCCAGCAGCCCGCAGACAGGGCCCTATGAAAAACTGTTTTTT
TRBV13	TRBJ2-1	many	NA	CASSPGSHEQFF	TGTGCCAGCAGTCCAGGGAGTCATGAGCAGTTCTTC
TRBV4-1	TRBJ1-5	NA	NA	CASSQDGGNHQPQHF	TGCGCCAGCAGCCAAGACGGCGGGAACCATCAGCCCCAGCATTTT
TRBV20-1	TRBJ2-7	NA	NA	CSAKTGHLREQYF	TGCAGTGCCAAAACGGGACACTTGAGAGAGCAGTACTTC
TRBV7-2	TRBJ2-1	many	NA	CASSLGYREEQFF	TGTGCCAGCAGCTTAGGATACCGCGAGGAGCAGTTCTTC
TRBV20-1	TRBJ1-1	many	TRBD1	CSAWTTGNRGTEAFF	TGCAGTGCTTGGACGACAGGGAATCGGGGGACTGAAGCTTTCTTT
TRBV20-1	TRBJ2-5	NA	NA	CSASGSLSGGETQYF	TGCAGTGCTAGCGGGAGTTTGTCCGGGGGAGAGACCCAGTACTTC
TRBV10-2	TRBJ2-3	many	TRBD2	CASGSSGSSDTQYF	TGCGCCAGCGGATCTAGCGGGAGTAGTGATACGCAGTATTTT
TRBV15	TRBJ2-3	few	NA	CATSRENRAGDTQYF	TGTGCCACCAGCAGAGAAAACCGTGCGGGGGATACGCAGTATTTT
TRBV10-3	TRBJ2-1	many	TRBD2	CAITSMGTSIHEQFF	TGTGCCATCACCTCTATGGGGACTAGCATCCATGAGCAGTTCTTC
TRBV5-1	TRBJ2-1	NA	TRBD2	CASTSPGTRDHGEQFF	TGCGCCAGCACCTCCCCCGGGACTAGGGATCACGGTGAGCAGTTCTTC
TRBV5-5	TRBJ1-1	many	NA	CASGRVNTEAFF	TGTGCCAGCGGTCGCGTGAACACTGAAGCTTTCTTT
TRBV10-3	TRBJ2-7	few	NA	CAIRERSGSYEQYF	TGTGCCATCAGGGAAAGGAGTGGATCCTACGAGCAGTACTTC
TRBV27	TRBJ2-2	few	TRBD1	CASSSGTGKSGELFF	TGTGCCAGCAGTTCCGGGACAGGGAAGTCCGGGGAGCTGTTTTTT
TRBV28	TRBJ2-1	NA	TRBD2	CASTQPGLFLYNEQFF	TGTGCCAGCACCCAACCGGGACTATTTCTCTACAATGAGCAGTTCTTC
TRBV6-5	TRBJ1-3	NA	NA	CASSYSALLRRDTIYF	TGTGCCAGCAGTTACTCGGCCCTTCTAAGGCGGGACACCATATATTTT
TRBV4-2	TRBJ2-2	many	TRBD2	CASSPSAGLANTGELFF	TGTGCCAGCAGCCCAAGCGCGGGACTAGCCAACACCGGGGAGCTGTTTTTT
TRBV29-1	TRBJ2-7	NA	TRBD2	CSVGGGSSYEQYF	TGCAGCGTTGGGGGCGGGAGCTCCTACGAGCAGTACTTC
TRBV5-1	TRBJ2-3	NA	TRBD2	CASSRSGTTDTQYF	TGCGCCAGCAGCCGGAGCGGGACCACAGATACGCAGTATTTT
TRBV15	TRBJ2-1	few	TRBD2	CATSRDRYSLAGGPTDEQFF	TGTGCCACCAGCAGAGATCGGTACTCACTAGCGGGAGGACCTACCGATGAGCAGTTCTTC
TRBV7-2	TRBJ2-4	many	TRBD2	CASSLKAGMMDIQYF	TGTGCCAGCAGCCTCAAAGCGGGAATGATGGACATTCAGTACTTC
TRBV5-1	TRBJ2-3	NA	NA	CASSDPPDTQYF	TGCGCCAGCAGCGACCCCCCAGATACGCAGTATTTT
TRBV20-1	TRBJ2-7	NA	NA	CSALWGGARPYEQYF	TGCAGTGCCCTCTGGGGGGGGGCTCGCCCCTACGAGCAGTACTTC